A selection of T cell receptor beta chains follows, all from one sample in a study of T cell repertoires in cytomegalovirus infection. A single record per CDR3 protein comes from TCRdb applying MiXCR to the reads. The table has 350,000 to 450,000 distinct CDR3 sequences, over 15% seen once. Sequenced input: PBMCs. These receptor sequences come from a human donor in good health (CMV status not recorded). Some clones in this sample may be carry-over from other donors' samples. CDR3s include the opening cysteine and the closing phenylalanine or tryptophan. The order of the fields is D gene, J gene, CDR3 length, V gene, clone size, CDR3 DNA, CDR3 protein. A D gene is named only where the DNA matches it firmly. Only some rows state a clone size, as once, few, many or a class for expanded clones.

. | TRBJ1-3 | 16 | TRBV12-3/TRBV12-4 | . | TGTGCCAGCAGTCTCAAAACAGGGAGGTATAGAAACACCATATATTTT | CASSLKTGRYRNTIYF
TRBD2 | TRBJ2-1 | 16 | TRBV7-9 | few | TGTGCCAGCAGCACCTTACTAGCGGGGGATTACAATGAGCAGTTCTTC | CASSTLLAGDYNEQFF
TRBD2 | TRBJ2-3 | 13 | TRBV20-1 | few | TGCAGCGCGACTAGCGGGACAACAGATACGCAGTATTTT | CSATSGTTDTQYF
TRBD1 | TRBJ2-2 | 15 | TRBV3-1 | . | TGTGCCAGCAGCCATGGGGACAGGGGTGCCGGGGAGCTGTTTTTT | CASSHGDRGAGELFF
. | TRBJ1-1 | 14 | TRBV6-2/TRBV6-3 | . | TGTGCCAGCAGTTTTCAGGTCGCGGTAACTGAAGCTTTCTTT | CASSFQVAVTEAFF
. | TRBJ2-7 | 15 | TRBV7-2 | many | TGTGCCAGCAGCCGGGTTCCGGGACAAAACTACGAGCAGTACTTC | CASSRVPGQNYEQYF
. | TRBJ2-3 | 11 | TRBV7-2 | many | TGTGCCAGCAGTATAACAGATACGCAGTATTTT | CASSITDTQYF
TRBD1 | TRBJ2-2 | 16 | TRBV6-2/TRBV6-3 | . | TGTGCCAGCAGTTCCCCGGGACAGGGGACTACCGGGGAGCTGTTTTTT | CASSSPGQGTTGELFF
. | TRBJ2-1 | 14 | TRBV29-1 | . | TGCAGCGTTGCGGGAGCCGGTACCTACAATGAGCAGTTCTTC | CSVAGAGTYNEQFF
. | TRBJ2-3 | 15 | TRBV6-5 | . | TGTGCCAGCAGTTACGCCCAGGGGAGCACAGATACGCAGTATTTT | CASSYAQGSTDTQYF
. | TRBJ1-5 | 13 | TRBV20-1 | . | TGCAGTGCTAGCACAGGGCCCAATCAGCCCCAGCATTTT | CSASTGPNQPQHF
TRBD1 | TRBJ1-1 | 13 | TRBV7-8 | many | TGTGCCAGCAGCAGGGACAGGGACACTGAAGCTTTCTTT | CASSRDRDTEAFF
. | TRBJ2-5 | 13 | TRBV7-2 | many | TGTGCCAGCAGCTACGGGGCCGAGGAGACCCAGTACTTC | CASSYGAEETQYF
TRBD2 | TRBJ2-5 | 16 | TRBV7-2 | few | TGTGCCAGCAGCTTAGCGCGGGTTAGCGGGAGAAAGACCCAGTACTTC | CASSLARVSGRKTQYF
TRBD1 | TRBJ2-4 | 15 | TRBV7-6 | few | TGTGCCCCTTTACAGGGGCTAATAGCCAAAAACATTCAGTACTTC | CAPLQGLIAKNIQYF
. | TRBJ2-3 | 12 | TRBV7-9 | many | TGTGCCAGCAGCCCCTATCCGGATACGCAGTATTTT | CASSPYPDTQYF
. | TRBJ1-4 | 16 | TRBV2 | few | TGTGCCAGCTGCCGGCCAGACCTTCCAACTAATGAAAAACTGTTTTTT | CASCRPDLPTNEKLFF
. | TRBJ1-5 | 13 | TRBV4-2 | few | TGTGCCAGCAGCTTAAGGGAGGACCAGCCCCAGCATTTT | CASSLREDQPQHF
TRBD2 | TRBJ2-7 | 15 | TRBV7-8 | many | TGTGCCAGCAGCTGGGGGGGACTAGCGGCAGGCGAGCAGTACTTC | CASSWGGLAAGEQYF
TRBD2 | TRBJ2-3 | 14 | TRBV7-2 | many | TGTGCCAGCAGCTTCGGGACTAGCGGAGATACGCAGTATTTT | CASSFGTSGDTQYF
. | TRBJ1-6 | 14 | TRBV19 | . | TGTGCCAGTACTCCGGACAGCGCTACTCCACCCCTCCACTTT | CASTPDSATPPLHF
. | TRBJ1-4 | 13 | TRBV29-1 | . | TGCAGCGTTGAAAGAGGGGATAATGAAAAACTGTTTTTT | CSVERGDNEKLFF
. | TRBJ2-5 | 16 | TRBV6-1 | . | TGTGCCAGCAAAGAAACCTTTTTCGGGAGCCAAGAGACCCAGTACTTC | CASKETFFGSQETQYF
. | TRBJ1-1 | 11 | TRBV20-1 | . | TGCAGTGCCGGCAGGGGAACTGAAGCTTTCTTT | CSAGRGTEAFF
. | TRBJ1-5 | 13 | TRBV28 | many | TGTGCCAGCAGTTTTTTTTTCGGTCAGCCCCAGCATTTT | CASSFFFGQPQHF
TRBD2 | TRBJ2-7 | 14 | TRBV6-1 | many | TGTGCCAGCAGTGAAGGGACTAGCGGGGACGAGCAGTACTTC | CASSEGTSGDEQYF
. | TRBJ2-2 | 14 | TRBV2 | few | TGTGCCAGCAGAGGACAGCAAAACACCGGGGAGCTGTTTTTT | CASRGQQNTGELFF
. | TRBJ2-3 | 14 | TRBV7-6 | many | TGTGCCAGCAGCCCCAACACTAGGATTGATACGCAGTATTTT | CASSPNTRIDTQYF
. | TRBJ2-1 | 15 | TRBV3-1 | . | TGTGCCAGCAGGCAGGGTAGAGGCTCCTACAATGAGCAGTTCTTC | CASRQGRGSYNEQFF
. | TRBJ2-5 | 16 | TRBV12-3/TRBV12-4 | many | TGTGCCAGCAGCTACTCCGGGACGACGAGGGAAGAGACCCAGTACTTC | CASSYSGTTREETQYF
. | TRBJ2-1 | 13 | TRBV7-8 | many | TGTGCCAGCACCTTTTCTCGATACAATGAGCAGTTCTTC | CASTFSRYNEQFF
TRBD2 | TRBJ2-5 | 17 | TRBV12-3/TRBV12-4 | many | TGTGCCAGCAGTTTAATTGCTAGCGGGGGGGCCGGGGAGACCCAGTACTTC | CASSLIASGGAGETQYF
. | TRBJ2-3 | 14 | TRBV4-3 | few | TGCGCCAGCAGCCAACTGGGTATGACAGATACGCAGTATTTT | CASSQLGMTDTQYF
. | TRBJ1-1 | 11 | TRBV20-1 | . | TGCAGTGCTCGGAGCGACCATGAAGCTTTCTTT | CSARSDHEAFF
TRBD2 | TRBJ2-4 | 14 | TRBV7-9 | few | TGTGCCAGCAGCCCGGGGACTAATAAAAACATTCAGTACTTC | CASSPGTNKNIQYF
. | TRBJ2-5 | 12 | TRBV5-6 | . | TGTGCCAGCTTTACAGGACAAGAGACCCAGTACTTC | CASFTGQETQYF
. | TRBJ2-7 | 13 | TRBV20-1 | few | TGCAGTGCTGCTCGGCGGACCCCCTACGAGCAGTACTTC | CSAARRTPYEQYF
. | TRBJ1-6 | 14 | TRBV6-1 | few | TGTGCCAGCAGGGGGACGGGTTATAATTCACCCCTCCACTTT | CASRGTGYNSPLHF
. | TRBJ1-2 | 15 | TRBV12-3/TRBV12-4 | many | TGTGCCAGCAGTTTAGCCGGCGTACTGGGCTATGGCTACACCTTC | CASSLAGVLGYGYTF
. | TRBJ2-5 | 13 | TRBV7-2 | . | TGTGCCAGCAGCTCCGTCCCGTGGGAGACCCAGTACTTC | CASSSVPWETQYF
. | TRBJ1-2 | 14 | TRBV6-6 | . | TGTGCCAGCAGACGGGAGGGCATGGACTATGGCTACACCTTC | CASRREGMDYGYTF
. | TRBJ2-3 | 18 | TRBV29-1 | few | TGCAGCGTTCTCCTTTTAGTATCTGGGGGGCCGTCGGGAGATACGCAGTATTTT | CSVLLLVSGGPSGDTQYF
TRBD1 | TRBJ2-7 | 14 | TRBV20-1 | few | TGCAGTGCTGGACAGGGGTCATCAACCTACGAGCAGTACTTC | CSAGQGSSTYEQYF
TRBD1 | TRBJ1-1 | 15 | TRBV4-1 | . | TGCGCCAGCAGCAACCCAGGGGGAAGGAACACTGAAGCTTTCTTT | CASSNPGGRNTEAFF
. | TRBJ1-1 | 14 | TRBV12-3/TRBV12-4 | many | TGTGCCAGCAGTTTTAGGGGATGGAACACTGAAGCTTTCTTT | CASSFRGWNTEAFF
. | TRBJ1-1 | 15 | TRBV20-1 | few | TGCAGTGCTAGAGAAATAGGACAGCCGAACACTGAAGCTTTCTTT | CSAREIGQPNTEAFF
. | TRBJ1-2 | 16 | TRBV7-8 | many | TGTGCCAGCAGCTTAGCGCATGCCAGGCTGGTCTATGGCTACACCTTC | CASSLAHARLVYGYTF
. | TRBJ2-2 | 14 | TRBV30 | . | TGTGCCTGGAGTAACGCCTACAGGCTCGGGGAGCTGTTTTTT | CAWSNAYRLGELFF
TRBD2 | TRBJ2-7 | 16 | TRBV20-1 | . | TGCAGTGCTCAGACATTTGGGGACTACAAAGCCTACGAGCAGTACTTC | CSAQTFGDYKAYEQYF
. | TRBJ1-4 | 16 | TRBV4-3 | few | TGCGCCAGCAGCCCTCAACCTACTGGAGCTAATGAAAAACTGTTTTTT | CASSPQPTGANEKLFF
TRBD1 | TRBJ2-7 | 13 | TRBV7-2 | many | TGTGCCAGCCGGAGGGACAGGGGGCAAGAGCAGTACTTC | CASRRDRGQEQYF
. | TRBJ2-5 | 12 | TRBV15 | . | TGTGCCACCAGCAGAGATGTGGGGGCCCAGTACTTC | CATSRDVGAQYF
. | TRBJ1-4 | 14 | TRBV7-2 | . | TGTGCCAGCAGCTTATCCAGGGAAAGTGAAAAACTGTTTTTT | CASSLSRESEKLFF
. | TRBJ2-2 | 12 | TRBV6-5 | few | TGTGCCAGCAGTAAAGAAACCGGGGAGCTGTTTTTT | CASSKETGELFF
TRBD1 | TRBJ2-6 | 18 | TRBV7-9 | many | TGTGCCAGCAGCTCTCCGGGACAGGGGAGCTCTGGGGCCAACGTCCTGACTTTC | CASSSPGQGSSGANVLTF
TRBD2 | TRBJ2-5 | 14 | TRBV7-2 | many | TGTGCCAGCAGCCAAGCGGGAGGGCAAGAGACCCAGTACTTC | CASSQAGGQETQYF
. | TRBJ2-7 | 15 | TRBV6-6 | once | TGTGCCAGCAGTCGCCGTCGGGGGGCCGGCAACGAGCAGTACTTC | CASSRRRGAGNEQYF
TRBD2 | TRBJ2-1 | 16 | TRBV12-3/TRBV12-4 | . | TGTGCCAGCAGTGGGGGGACTAGCGCAAAATACAATGAGCAGTTCTTC | CASSGGTSAKYNEQFF
TRBD1 | TRBJ2-7 | 14 | TRBV5-6 | few | TGTGCCAGCAGCCTGGGACAGTTCTGGGGCGAGCAGTACTTC | CASSLGQFWGEQYF
. | TRBJ1-1 | 13 | TRBV27 | few | TGTGCCAGCAGTAAGCGGGAGAACACTGAAGCTTTCTTT | CASSKRENTEAFF